This T cell receptor (beta chain) was sequenced during a study of blood T cell repertoires in COVID-19. With V trimmed by 1 base and J by 2 bases, 1 base remained unmatched. CDR1 SGHTA and CDR2 FQGNSA come from the germline V gene. This CDR3 has 14 amino acids. This clone was recorded at least ten times. Other nucleotide sequences from this sample produce the same CDR3. Produced via immunoSEQ multiplex PCR; TCRdb's table is partial and in-frame only. Among some 75,000 clones, around 80% were seen once, and the ten largest hold over 10%. Enrollment of patients from Seattle took place during active infection, with longitudinal follow-up.

The gene calls are TRBV7-2 and TRBJ2-7; 8 bases agree with TRBD2. Sequencing was carried out using peripheral blood. This clonotype was obtained from a man aged 45 to 65 with COVID-19, enrolled during active disease. CDR3 sequence reads: CASSLGGLAYEQYF. For the CDR3, the DNA is TGTGCCAGCAGCTTAGGGGGACTAGCCTACGAGCAGTACTTC.